The 17 T cell receptor beta chains reported below all come from one sample, sequenced in a study of blood T cell repertoires in COVID-19. Sequenced by immunoSEQ multiplex PCR; TCRdb stores in-frame clones only, minus some. The sample holds under 100,000 clones, about 83% seen once. The sample was peripheral blood. The receptors come from a man between 25 and 39 years old with acute or convalescent COVID-19.

The genes are TRBV4-3 and TRBJ2-2; TRBD2 aligns across 10 bases. The V gene end was trimmed by 3 bases and the J gene end by 5 bases; junction bases not matched to a gene: 15. Germline CDR1 and CDR2: LGHNA and YSLEER. The length of the CDR3 is 19 residues. CDR3 nucleotide sequence: TGCGCCAGCAGCCACGCTAACTCGGGACTAGCGAGGTTGACCGGGGAGCTGTTTTTT. It yields the protein CASSHANSGLARLTGELFF.

The genes are TRBV6-5 and TRBJ1-6; D unclear. Germline values: CDR1 MNHEY, CDR2 SVGAGI. V dropped 3 bases and J dropped 0 bases, with 6 bases sitting between them. CDR3 length equals 15 residues. This chain's CDR3 is CASSYALSYNSPLHF. CDR3 DNA sequence: TGTGCCAGCAGTTATGCGCTCTCCTATAATTCACCCCTCCACTTT.

The rearrangement joins TRBV7-2 to TRBJ1-2; 8 nucleotides agree with TRBD1. The CDR3 sequence is 14 residues long. Germline V gives CDR1 SGHTA, CDR2 FQGNSA. The junction had 7 bases not matched to a gene; V was cut back by 2 bases and J by 8 bases. CDR3 DNA: TGTGCCAGCAGCTTAAACAGGGGGGGAGACGGCTACACCTTC. The encoded protein is CASSLNRGGDGYTF.

The chain combines TRBV6-2 or TRBV6-3 with TRBJ2-3; maybe TRBD2 (5 bases). The CDR3 extends over 16 amino acids. Trimming took off 3 bases at V and 4 bases at J, with 17 bases between the two ends. Germline V lookup: CDR1 MNHEY, CDR2 SVGEGT. CDR3 region: CASSYSSVRGPDTQYF. The CDR3 DNA is TGTGCCAGCAGTTATAGTTCCGTGAGAGGGCCAGATACGCAGTATTTT.

The chain links TRBV28 to TRBJ1-4; 10 nucleotides match TRBD1. Germline loops: CDR1 MDHEN, CDR2 SYDVKM. This CDR3 is built from 17 residues. Germline trimming cut 5 bases from V and 8 bases from J; bases unmatched to any gene: 14. In DNA, the CDR3 is TGTGCCAGCAGTGGGTCGGGACAGGGGATCGGTGAGGAAAAACTGTTTTTT. It encodes CASSGSGQGIGEEKLFF.

CDR3 region: CASTPDRGNTIYF. The CDR3 DNA follows: TGTGCCAGCACCCCGGACAGGGGAAACACCATATATTTT. V is TRBV28 and J is TRBJ1-3; 7 positions match TRBD1. The CDR3 covers 13 residues. The V segment lost 7 bases and the J segment 4 bases; nucleotides outside the gene matches: 4. Germline V lookup: CDR1 MDHEN, CDR2 SYDVKM.

V gene TRBV5-1 combines with J gene TRBJ2-5, with 7 bases aligning to TRBD1. V lost 2 bases and J lost 3; bases outside the gene matches: 10. CDR3 size: 16 residues. Germline V CDR1 and CDR2: SGHRS, YFSETQ. Here the CDR3 reads CASSFQSGQTKETQYF. The CDR3 nucleotides are TGCGCCAGCAGCTTTCAATCGGGACAGACAAAAGAGACCCAGTACTTC.

The CDR3 sequence: CASSLLEIMHTGTREFSADTQYF. As DNA, the CDR3 is TGTGCCAGCAGCTTGCTGGAGATAATGCACACCGGGACTAGAGAGTTTAGCGCAGATACGCAGTATTTT. The J gene is TRBJ2-3, the V gene TRBV12-1; TRBD2 was called by the table and not checked on the DNA. TRBV12-1 is flagged as a pseudogene. The CDR3 runs 23 residues.

CDR3 nucleotides: TGCGCCAGCAGCCAATCTACAGCTCGCTACGAGCAGTACTTC. Amino acids: CASSQSTARYEQYF. The chain joins TRBV4-1 to TRBJ2-7; D ambiguous. Looked up from germline, CDR1 is MGHRA and CDR2 is YSYEKL. Trimming removed 2 bases at V and 3 bases at J, with 11 bases between. The CDR3 is 14 residues long.

This clone showed up just a few times. The chain couples TRBV9 to TRBJ2-2; D gene uncertain. The V end lost 0 bases, the J end lost 1 base, and 4 bases lay between the germline ends. The germline CDR1 and CDR2 sequences are SGDLS and YYNGEE. The CDR3 is 14 residues long. The CDR3: CASSVDLNTGELFF. Written as DNA, the CDR3 is TGTGCCAGCAGCGTAGACTTGAACACCGGGGAGCTGTTTTTT.

The chain is built from TRBV9 and TRBJ2-2, with TRBD2 matching over 11 bases. V dropped 2 bases and J dropped 2; count of bases not matched to a gene: 5. The CDR3 has 17 amino acids. The germline V gene encodes CDR1 SGDLS and CDR2 YYNGEE. Here the CDR3 reads CASSVSGTSGNTGELFF. The DNA for the CDR3 is TGTGCCAGCAGCGTCTCCGGGACTAGCGGTAACACCGGGGAGCTGTTTTTT. Combining the CDR3 with reference TRBV9 and TRBJ2-2 gives the whole variable domain DSGVTQTPKHLITATGQRVTLRCSPRSGDLSVYWYQQSLDQGLQFLIQYYNGEERAKGNILERFSAQQFPDLHSELNLSSLELGDSALYFCASSVSGTSGNTGELFFGEGSRLTVL.

This rearrangement joins TRBV29-1 to TRBJ2-7; no definite D call. Looked up from germline, CDR1 is SQVTM and CDR2 is ANQGSEA. This CDR3 has 11 residues. V was cut by 3 bases and J by 4 bases, with 7 bases left in between. This CDR3 is CSVDAEYEQYF. The DNA for the CDR3 is TGCAGCGTTGACGCCGAGTACGAGCAGTACTTC.

The chain couples TRBV7-9 to TRBJ2-2; 10 positions agree with TRBD2. The CDR3 totals 15 residues. The J segment lost 4 bases and the V segment lost 5 bases, leaving 4 bases of the junction unmatched. Per the germline V gene, CDR1 is SEHNR and CDR2 is FQNEAQ (reference sequence). The CDR3 protein is CASSASGRGTGELFF. CDR3 nucleotide sequence: TGTGCCAGCAGCGCTAGCGGGAGAGGCACCGGGGAGCTGTTTTTT.

The J gene is TRBJ2-7, the V gene TRBV19; TRBD1 agrees at 8 bases. J was trimmed by 4 bases and V by 7 bases; bases with no gene match: 12. The CDR3 consists of 15 residues. The germline V gene has CDR1 LNHDA and CDR2 SQIVND (reference sequence). CDR3 loop: CASNLRQGASYEQYF. The CDR3 DNA reads as TGTGCCAGTAATTTGCGCCAGGGGGCCTCATACGAGCAGTACTTC. Looking up the rest from reference TRBV19 and TRBJ2-7 gives the full variable domain: DGGITQSPKYLFRKEGQNVTLSCEQNLNHDAMYWYRQDPGQGLRLIYYSQIVNDFQKGDIAEGYSVSREKKESFPLTVTSAQKNPTAFYLCASNLRQGASYEQYFGPGTRLTVT.

This clone was seen once. V and J are TRBV27 and TRBJ2-7; D is unresolved. The length of the CDR3 is 13 residues. Germline-derived CDR1 and CDR2 are MNHEY and SMNVEV (reference sequence). With 3 bases removed from V and 0 bases from J, the gap between germline ends came to 6 bases. The CDR3 is CASSFSGSYEQYF. The CDR3 DNA is TGTGCCAGCAGTTTTTCGGGCTCCTACGAGCAGTACTTC.

V is TRBV4-1 and J is TRBJ2-3; TRBD1 matches 8 bases. In germline, CDR1 is MGHRA, CDR2 YSYEKL. This CDR3 contains 16 residues. With V trimmed by 0 bases and J by 2 bases, 4 bases remained unmatched. DNA for the CDR3: TGCGCCAGCAGCCAAGAGCGGGACAGGCTCACAGATACGCAGTATTTT. This translates into CASSQERDRLTDTQYF.

This sequence joins TRBV10-3 and TRBJ2-4; 9 bases are shared with TRBD2. Losses at the gene ends were 11 bases for V and 16 bases for J; bases not matched to a gene: 18. The CDR3 extends over 13 amino acids. The germline CDR1 and CDR2 sequences are ENHRY and SYGVKD. The DNA for the CDR3 is TGTGCCTCTACGGGCGAGCTAGCGGGGCCCTTCTACTTC. Its protein is CASTGELAGPFYF.